The entry below gives a single T cell receptor (beta chain) sequence along with its context. These data are taken from a study of blood T cell repertoires in COVID-19. Data came from immunoSEQ multiplex PCR; TCRdb stores just in-frame clones and leaves some out. In the table there are over 250,000 clones, approximately 90% of which are singletons. V dropped 5 bases and J dropped 2; count of bases not matched to a gene: 5. The CDR3 loop spans 16 amino acids. Germline V gives CDR1 SEHNR, CDR2 FQNEAQ (reference sequence). The sequenced sample consisted of PBMCs or T cells enriched from blood (not recorded which). The TCR was taken from a woman aged 25-40 years who had recovered from COVID-19. This sequence joins TRBV7-9 and TRBJ2-6, with 8 bases aligning to TRBD1. CDR3 amino acids: CASSLPTGAGANVLTF. The CDR3 DNA follows: TGTGCCAGCAGCCTACCGACAGGGGCTGGGGCCAACGTCCTGACTTTC.